One sample yielded the 17 T cell receptor beta chains listed below, sequenced in a study of post-analysis software for immune sequencing data (dated by TCRdb to between 2014 and 2017). Libraries were prepared through PCR. For sequencing, an Illumina HiSeq 2500 was employed. To reduce PCR and sequencing biases, unique molecular identifiers were built into the TCR beta cDNA libraries. TCRdb reran the public reads through fastp at Q25 and MiXCR, keeping productive beta chains. Every entry covers one CDR3 protein and lists the most common genes and DNA from its rows. The sample table records 750,000 to 950,000 distinct CDR3 sequences; approximately 53% of these occur just once. The ten largest clonotypes hold about 4.5% of the sample. The antigens of these receptors remain unknown. Summary of the overall study and its limitations: Significantly higher frequencies in patients than in controls were found for several TRBV segments, including TRBV5-6, TRBV5-1 and TRBV20-1.

The specimen was blood. The origin of the receptors is a girl between 5 and 17 years old with multiple sclerosis.

In its sample, this clonotype was seen a few times. The V gene is TRBV5-1, the J gene TRBJ2-5; D possibly corresponds to TRBD1 (6 bases). CDR1 and CDR2 from the germline V gene are SGHRS and YFSETQ. Trimming took off 4 bases at V and 1 base at J, with 11 bases between the two ends. The CDR3 sequence is 14 residues long. DNA of the CDR3: TGCGCCAGCAGCACAGGGAGCCTCCAAGAGACCCAGTACTTC. Protein sequence: CASSTGSLQETQYF.

This sequence joins TRBV5-1 and TRBJ2-1, with 7 bases fitting TRBD2. CDR1 is SGHRS and CDR2 is YFSETQ in the germline V gene. With V trimmed by 5 bases and J by 0 bases, 5 bases remained unmatched. This CDR3 has 15 residues. CDR3 sequence: CASSLLAASYNEQFF. The DNA of the CDR3 is TGCGCCAGCAGTCTGCTAGCGGCCTCCTACAATGAGCAGTTCTTC.

V is TRBV5-6 and J is TRBJ2-2, with a weak D call TRBD1 (6 bases). The CDR3 runs to 15 residues. Trimming cost V 4 bases and J 8 bases, with 18 bases left between them. The germline V gene has CDR1 SGHDT and CDR2 YYEEEE. The CDR3 loop reads CASSPQGALTGELFF. DNA of the CDR3: TGTGCCAGCAGCCCACAGGGCGCCCTAACTGGGGAGCTGTTTTTT.

This clonotype was picked up a small number of times. The CDR3 nucleotides are TGCGCCACCTCCCCCGGGGACACCAGAAATGGCTACACCTTC. It is translated as CATSPGDTRNGYTF. V gene TRBV5-1 combines with J gene TRBJ1-2, with D perhaps TRBD1 (6 bases). From germline, CDR1 is SGHRS and CDR2 YFSETQ. The V gene lost 9 bases and the J gene lost 6 bases, with 21 bases spanning the gap. This CDR3 comprises 14 residues.

The table lists this clonotype with a few counts. The chain links TRBV20-1 to TRBJ2-3; no definite D call. V lost 4 bases and J 2 bases, leaving 25 bases between the germline ends. Per the germline V gene, CDR1 is DFQATT and CDR2 is SNEGSKA (reference sequence). The CDR3 spans 18 residues. In DNA, the CDR3 is TGCAGTGCTAATGGGGATGGGAAAGGCGCACTTCCCACAGATACGCAGTATTTT. Its translation is CSANGDGKGALPTDTQYF.

This clonotype occurred a few times. CDR3 protein: CASSSRKGRGYTF. CDR3 nucleotides: TGTGCCAGCAGCTCCCGTAAGGGTCGCGGCTACACCTTC. The chain employs TRBV27 and TRBJ1-2, with D unresolved. Trimming stripped 6 bases from V and 8 bases from J, with 16 bases between. This CDR3 has 13 amino acids. CDR1 and CDR2 from the germline V gene are MNHEY and SMNVEV (reference sequence).

The CDR3 protein is CASSSRATGTTYGYTF. CDR3 nucleotide sequence: TGTGCCAGCAGTTCCAGAGCAACTGGGACCACTTATGGCTACACCTTC. The chain recombines TRBV27 with TRBJ1-2; TRBD1 might be the D (5 bases). CDR1 is MNHEY and CDR2 is SMNVEV in the germline V gene (reference sequence). Trimming cost V 4 bases and J 5 bases, with 20 bases left between them. The CDR3 loop spans 16 amino acids.

The genes are TRBV20-1 and TRBJ1-1, with a weak D call TRBD1 (5 bases). Germline CDR1 reads DFQATT; CDR2 reads SNEGSKA (reference sequence). Trimming removed 5 bases at V and 3 bases at J, with 13 bases between. The CDR3 covers 13 residues. This chain's CDR3 is CSAGRARDTEAFF. For the CDR3, the DNA is TGCAGTGCTGGGCGGGCCAGGGACACTGAAGCTTTCTTT.

V is TRBV7-9 and J is TRBJ2-3; 11 bases map to TRBD2. Germline CDR1 and CDR2: SEHNR and FQNEAQ (reference sequence). Unmatched junction bases numbered 16, after V lost 5 bases and J lost 0 bases. This CDR3 has 20 residues. CDR3 amino acids: CASSPETSGVFYTSTDTQYF. The CDR3 DNA reads as TGTGCCAGCAGCCCCGAGACTAGCGGGGTTTTTTATACTAGCACAGATACGCAGTATTTT.

This clonotype was found once. This chain joins TRBV7-3 and TRBJ1-3; D is unresolved. Germline V CDR1 and CDR2: SGHTA, FQGTGA. This CDR3 is 14 amino acids long. V lost 4 bases and J lost 9, with 16 bases in between. CDR3 DNA: TGTGCCAGCAGCTCCAAGCCCGCAGCCGGCACCATATATTTT. Translation: CASSSKPAAGTIYF.

The chain uses TRBV5-1 and TRBJ2-5; D is unresolved. Germline CDR1 is SGHRS and CDR2 is YFSETQ. Trimming cost V 0 bases and J 1 base, with 7 bases left between them. This CDR3 is built from 14 residues. The CDR3 here is CASSLERSQETQYF. CDR3 sequence (DNA): TGCGCCAGCAGCTTGGAACGCTCCCAAGAGACCCAGTACTTC.

Only a few counts were recorded for this clonotype. This chain uses TRBV27 with TRBJ2-5, with D unresolved. The CDR3 has 13 amino acids. With 5 bases removed from V and 5 bases from J, the gap between germline ends came to 12 bases. Germline CDR1 MNHEY, CDR2 SMNVEV (reference sequence). DNA for the CDR3: TGTGCCAGCAGTCCCTGGAGCGCGGAGACCCAGTACTTC. It yields the protein CASSPWSAETQYF.

This clonotype was counted a single time. This chain links TRBV29-1 with TRBJ2-7; weak D call: TRBD1 (6 bases). There are 12 residues in the CDR3. Trimming shortened V by 5 bases and J by 7 bases, and 15 bases separated the two germline ends. Per the germline V gene, CDR1 is SQVTM and CDR2 is ANQGSEA. CDR3 residues: CSVINQGNEQYF. As DNA, the CDR3 is TGCAGCGTTATAAATCAGGGGAATGAGCAGTACTTC.

V is TRBV12-3 or TRBV12-4 and J is TRBJ1-4; unclear D gene. V was trimmed by 5 bases and J by 5 bases, leaving 24 bases between them. The CDR3 has 18 amino acids. The CDR3 here is CASSPHSRWAAMNEKLFF. As DNA, the CDR3 is TGTGCCAGCAGTCCCCACTCCCGATGGGCGGCTATGAATGAAAAACTGTTTTTT.

The rearrangement joins TRBV29-1 to TRBJ2-1; the D gene is possibly TRBD2 (5 bases). CDR1 SQVTM and CDR2 ANQGSEA come from the germline V gene. V dropped 4 bases and J dropped 8 bases, with 15 bases sitting between them. This CDR3 is 13 amino acids long. The CDR3 loop is CSVVRTLEDEQFF. The CDR3 nucleotides read TGCAGCGTTGTACGAACGTTGGAGGATGAGCAGTTCTTC.

This rearrangement joins TRBV7-3 to TRBJ2-1, with D perhaps matching TRBD1 (8 bases). Trimming took 5 bases from V and 1 from J, leaving 27 bases between them. This CDR3 has 20 amino acids. Germline V gives CDR1 SGHTA, CDR2 FQGTGA. The CDR3 spells CASSAGDRQGLRGSYNEQFF. CDR3 nucleotide sequence: TGTGCCAGCAGCGCGGGGGACAGACAGGGGCTTCGAGGGTCCTACAATGAGCAGTTCTTC.

The sample holds one count of this clonotype. The conserved phenylalanine or tryptophan normally closing the CDR3 is absent here, so this likely arose from a read error. The rearrangement uses TRBV7-8 and TRBJ2-3; TRBD2 aligns across 10 bases. The V gene's germline CDR1 is SGHVS and CDR2 FQNEAQ. Trimming removed 1 base from V and 3 bases from J; junction bases left unmatched: 4. The CDR3 covers 16 residues. The CDR3 is CASSLEAGGPTDTQYL. The CDR3 DNA reads TGTGCCAGCAGCTTAGAAGCGGGGGGGCCGACAGATACGCAGTATTTG.